The rows below give T cell receptor beta chains drawn from one sample of a study of OX40 agonist ivuxolimab in advanced cancers. TCRdb's table, derived via immunoSEQ multiplex PCR, lists solely in-frame clones and lacks some. The table includes more than 65,000 clones, about three quarters detected once. The starting material was CD4+ or CD8+ T cells sorted from blood, obtained in a trial of the OX40 agonist ivuxolimab. The receptors stem from an adult with an advanced solid tumor such as melanoma, head and neck, liver or kidney cancer. Both conserved end residues are part of each CDR3. The order of the fields is D gene, clone size, V gene, J gene, CDR3 DNA, CDR3 protein. A D gene is named only where the DNA matches it firmly. Clone size is stated in some rows and not others, as once, few, many or a class when expanded.

.	.	TRBV6-1	TRBJ2-1	TGTGCCACCCCCACCGGGACGGCGATGGATGAGCAGTTCTTC	CATPTGTAMDEQFF
.	.	TRBV30	TRBJ2-7	TGTGCCTGGAGCAACTTCTACGAGCAGTACTTC	CAWSNFYEQYF
.	.	TRBV7-9	TRBJ2-2	TGTGCCAGCAGCCCAGGAACGGCGAACACCGGGGAGCTGTTTTTT	CASSPGTANTGELFF
.	.	TRBV2	TRBJ2-3	TGTGCCAGCAGTGGTCTTCCCCCCAGCGGTCTCTCAGATACGCAGTATTTT	CASSGLPPSGLSDTQYF
.	.	TRBV18	TRBJ2-5	TGTGCCAGCTCAAGGGGGGGCGCCCGTGGAGAGACCCAGTACTTC	CASSRGGARGETQYF
.	.	TRBV7-2	TRBJ1-2	TGTGCCAGCAGCTTAGTCTCGGGAGGCTACACCTTC	CASSLVSGGYTF
.	.	TRBV2	TRBJ2-7	TGTGCCAGCGTGAACGAGCAGTACTTC	CASVNEQYF
.	few	TRBV6-1	TRBJ2-1	TGTGCCAGCAGTGAGTCTGGGCATGAGCAGTTCTTC	CASSESGHEQFF
.	.	TRBV4-2	TRBJ1-1	TGTGCCAGCAGCCCCATAGGATTTGGCACCGAGAACACTGAAGCTTTCTTT	CASSPIGFGTENTEAFF
TRBD1	.	TRBV4-2	TRBJ2-6	TGTGCCAGCAGCCAAGCCCAGGGGGCTAGATCTGGGGCCAACGTCCTGACTTTC	CASSQAQGARSGANVLTF
.	.	TRBV6-5	TRBJ2-7	TGTGCCAGCACCCGGACAGATACCTACGAGCAGTACTTC	CASTRTDTYEQYF
.	.	TRBV6-5	TRBJ1-1	TGTGCCAGCACCCAGTACGGAGCAGCTTTCTTT	CASTQYGAAFF
.	.	TRBV19	TRBJ1-1	TGTGCCAGTAGCAGTCAAAGGGGGAACACTGAAGCTTTCTTT	CASSSQRGNTEAFF
.	.	TRBV7-3	TRBJ2-1	TGTGCCAGCAGCTTAGGCCTAGTCCCCTACAATGAGCAGTTCTTC	CASSLGLVPYNEQFF
TRBD2	.	TRBV7-2	TRBJ2-5	TGTGCCAGCAGCCGTGTACTAGCGGGAGGGCAGAGGCAAGAGACCCAGTACTTC	CASSRVLAGGQRQETQYF
TRBD1	.	TRBV19	TRBJ2-3	TGTGCCAGTAGTATCCAACAGGGGGGCCCAGATACGCAGTATTTT	CASSIQQGGPDTQYF